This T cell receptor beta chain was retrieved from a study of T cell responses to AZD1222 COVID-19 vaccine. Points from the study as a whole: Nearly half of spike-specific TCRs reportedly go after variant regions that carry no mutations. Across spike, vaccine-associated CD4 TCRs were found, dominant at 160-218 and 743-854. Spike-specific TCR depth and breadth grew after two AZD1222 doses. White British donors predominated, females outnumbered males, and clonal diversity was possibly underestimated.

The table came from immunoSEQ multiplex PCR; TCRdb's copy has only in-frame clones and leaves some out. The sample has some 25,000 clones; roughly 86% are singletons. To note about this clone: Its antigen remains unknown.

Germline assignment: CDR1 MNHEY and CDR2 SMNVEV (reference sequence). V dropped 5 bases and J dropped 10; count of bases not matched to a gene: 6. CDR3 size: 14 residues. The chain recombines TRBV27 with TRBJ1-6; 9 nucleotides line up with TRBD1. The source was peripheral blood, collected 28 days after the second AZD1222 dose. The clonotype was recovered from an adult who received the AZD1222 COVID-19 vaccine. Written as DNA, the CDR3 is TGTGCCAGCAGTCTGGGACAGGGTGGCTCACCCCTCCACTTT. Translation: CASSLGQGGSPLHF.